Listed below are T cell receptor beta chains from one sample, sequenced in a study of blood T cells in healthy people across ages. TCRdb re-called the 5' RACE reads with MiXCR, one entry per CDR3 protein. The table shows about 730,000 distinct CDR3 sequences, with roughly 43% occurring only once. The sample taken for sequencing was blood. These receptors were collected from a woman aged 55-70 years in good health. Both conserved end residues are part of each CDR3. D genes are given only for firm matches. A row's size may be missing; if present it is once, few, many or a size class.

d_gene: TRBD2; abundance: many; j_gene: TRBJ2-5; v_gene: TRBV29-1; CDR3nt: TGCAGCGTTGATCGTGGGAGGGGAGAGACCCAGTACTTC; CDR3aa: CSVDRGRGETQYF
d_gene: TRBD1; abundance: .; j_gene: TRBJ1-1; v_gene: TRBV3-1; CDR3nt: TGTGCCAGCAGCCAGGGGGGGACAGGGGAGAAAGCTTTCTTT; CDR3aa: CASSQGGTGEKAFF
d_gene: .; abundance: many; j_gene: TRBJ2-7; v_gene: TRBV29-1; CDR3nt: TGCAGCGTTGAAGATCAGGGATACGAGCAGTACTTC; CDR3aa: CSVEDQGYEQYF
d_gene: TRBD2; abundance: many; j_gene: TRBJ2-7; v_gene: TRBV4-2; CDR3nt: TGTGCCAGCGCCCCATCGACTAGCGGGAGGCAATCTTACATCTCCTACGAGCAGTACTTC; CDR3aa: CASAPSTSGRQSYISYEQYF
d_gene: TRBD1; abundance: .; j_gene: TRBJ2-1; v_gene: TRBV6-5; CDR3nt: TGTGCCAGCACCGGACAGGGCTACGATGAGCAGTTCTTC; CDR3aa: CASTGQGYDEQFF
d_gene: .; abundance: .; j_gene: TRBJ1-1; v_gene: TRBV10-3; CDR3nt: TGTGCCATCAGTGGGGATGGGACTGAAGCTTTCTTT; CDR3aa: CAISGDGTEAFF
d_gene: .; abundance: many; j_gene: TRBJ2-3; v_gene: TRBV4-3; CDR3nt: TGCGCCAGCAGCCAAGATCCGACGACCGGTACGCAGTATTTT; CDR3aa: CASSQDPTTGTQYF
d_gene: .; abundance: .; j_gene: TRBJ2-3; v_gene: TRBV6-4; CDR3nt: TGTACCAGCAGAAGGACAGGCACAGATACGCAGTATTTT; CDR3aa: CTSRRTGTDTQYF
d_gene: TRBD2; abundance: .; j_gene: TRBJ2-5; v_gene: TRBV20-1; CDR3nt: TGCAGTGCTATTAGCGGGAGGGTCGGAGAGACCCAGTACTTC; CDR3aa: CSAISGRVGETQYF
d_gene: TRBD2; abundance: .; j_gene: TRBJ2-7; v_gene: TRBV3-1; CDR3nt: TGTGCCAGCAGCAAACAGGGACTAGCGGGAGGGCCCACCTACGAGCAGTACTTC; CDR3aa: CASSKQGLAGGPTYEQYF
d_gene: .; abundance: once; j_gene: TRBJ2-3; v_gene: TRBV5-1; CDR3nt: TGCGCCAGCAGCTTAGGGGGGCAGACCCATAGGAGCACAGATACGCAGTATTTT; CDR3aa: CASSLGGQTHRSTDTQYF
d_gene: TRBD2; abundance: few; j_gene: TRBJ2-3; v_gene: TRBV20-1; CDR3nt: TGCAGTGCAGCAGCGGGAGCGACAGATACGCAGTATTTT; CDR3aa: CSAAAGATDTQYF
d_gene: TRBD2; abundance: few; j_gene: TRBJ2-1; v_gene: TRBV9; CDR3nt: TGTGCCAGCAGCGAGATTAGCGGGAGTTTGTACAATGAGCAGTTCTTC; CDR3aa: CASSEISGSLYNEQFF
d_gene: TRBD2; abundance: many; j_gene: TRBJ2-1; v_gene: TRBV29-1; CDR3nt: TGCAGCGTTGACCGGGAGGCCACCTCCTACAATGAGCAGTTCTTC; CDR3aa: CSVDREATSYNEQFF
d_gene: TRBD1; abundance: .; j_gene: TRBJ1-1; v_gene: TRBV28; CDR3nt: TGTGCCAGCAGTCTAAACAGGGGTCGGTACATGAACACTGAAGCTTTCTTT; CDR3aa: CASSLNRGRYMNTEAFF
d_gene: .; abundance: few; j_gene: TRBJ2-7; v_gene: TRBV3-1; CDR3nt: TGTGCCAGCCAGACAGGAAGCTCCTACGAGCAGTACTTC; CDR3aa: CASQTGSSYEQYF
d_gene: .; abundance: .; j_gene: TRBJ2-3; v_gene: TRBV4-2; CDR3nt: TGTGCCAGCAGCCATAAAAGCACAGATACGCAGTATTTT; CDR3aa: CASSHKSTDTQYF
d_gene: TRBD1; abundance: .; j_gene: TRBJ1-6; v_gene: TRBV6-6; CDR3nt: TGTGCCAGCAGTTACCCCCAGACAGGGCTGAATCCACCCCTCCACTTT; CDR3aa: CASSYPQTGLNPPLHF
d_gene: .; abundance: few; j_gene: TRBJ1-2; v_gene: TRBV12-3/TRBV12-4; CDR3nt: TGTGCCAGCAGTTTGGGCAGGGGACCCTATGGCTACACCTTC; CDR3aa: CASSLGRGPYGYTF
d_gene: .; abundance: .; j_gene: TRBJ2-7; v_gene: TRBV5-1; CDR3nt: TGCGCCAGCAGCTTGATGGCAGGGGCATCCTACAATGAGCAGTACTTC; CDR3aa: CASSLMAGASYNEQYF